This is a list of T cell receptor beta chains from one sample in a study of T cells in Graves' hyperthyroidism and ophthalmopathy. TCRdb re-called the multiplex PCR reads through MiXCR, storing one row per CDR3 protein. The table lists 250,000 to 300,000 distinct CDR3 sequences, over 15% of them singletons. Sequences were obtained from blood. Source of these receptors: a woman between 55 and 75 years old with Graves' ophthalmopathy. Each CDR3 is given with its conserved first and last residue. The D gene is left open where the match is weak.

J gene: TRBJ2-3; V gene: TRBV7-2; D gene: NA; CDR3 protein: CASSLEYSTDTQYF
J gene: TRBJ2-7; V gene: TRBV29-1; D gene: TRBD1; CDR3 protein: CSVGQDHYEQYF
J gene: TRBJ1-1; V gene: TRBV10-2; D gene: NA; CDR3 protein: CASSDNLIEAFF
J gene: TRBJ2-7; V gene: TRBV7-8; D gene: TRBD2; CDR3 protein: CASSLVAGGYSYEQYF
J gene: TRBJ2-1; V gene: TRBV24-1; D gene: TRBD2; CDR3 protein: CATSDPRTEREEQFF
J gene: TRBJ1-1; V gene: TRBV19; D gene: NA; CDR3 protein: CASSPQKDTEAFF
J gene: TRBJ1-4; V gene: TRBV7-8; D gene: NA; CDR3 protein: CASSPIDPSATNEKLFF
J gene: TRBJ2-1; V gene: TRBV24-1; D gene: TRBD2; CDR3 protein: CATSGPGLAGVIYNEQFF
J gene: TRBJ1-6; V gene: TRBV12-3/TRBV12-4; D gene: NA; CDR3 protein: CASSFSGQSSPLHF
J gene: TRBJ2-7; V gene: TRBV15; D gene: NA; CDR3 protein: CATSREVAGQRSSYEQYF
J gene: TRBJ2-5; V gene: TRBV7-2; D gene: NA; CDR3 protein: CASSIRYETQYF
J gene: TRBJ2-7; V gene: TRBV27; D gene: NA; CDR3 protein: CASSSPLRSENPYEQYF
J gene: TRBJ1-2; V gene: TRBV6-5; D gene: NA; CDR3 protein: CASSYFRGPLYRHYGYTF
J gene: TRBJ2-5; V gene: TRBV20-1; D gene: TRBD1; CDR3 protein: CSARDLEGTGGRETQYF
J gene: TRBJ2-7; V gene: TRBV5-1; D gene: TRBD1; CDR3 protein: CASSRGQGAGEQYF
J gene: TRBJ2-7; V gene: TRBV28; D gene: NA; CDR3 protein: CASSNRGPGDEQYF
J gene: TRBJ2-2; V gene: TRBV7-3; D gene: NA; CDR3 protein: CASSQGTPGAGELFF
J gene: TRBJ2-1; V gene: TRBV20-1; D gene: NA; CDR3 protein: CSAGSTTRGVMNEQFF
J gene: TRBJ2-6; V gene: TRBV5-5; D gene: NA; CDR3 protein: CASSLWAGSSGANVLTF
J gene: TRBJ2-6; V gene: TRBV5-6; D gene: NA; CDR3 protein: CASSLGQTSGANVLTF
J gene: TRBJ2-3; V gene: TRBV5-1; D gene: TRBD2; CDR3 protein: CASSSLAGGSTGDGTSTDTQYF
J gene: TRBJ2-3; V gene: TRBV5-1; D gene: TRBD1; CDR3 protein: CASSWAGGLTDTQYF
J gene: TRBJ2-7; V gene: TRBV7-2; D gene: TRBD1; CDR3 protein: CASSSLGQGWEYF
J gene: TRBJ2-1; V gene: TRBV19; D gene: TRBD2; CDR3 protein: CASSVAGLAGGPNERFF
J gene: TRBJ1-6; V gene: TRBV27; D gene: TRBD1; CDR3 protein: CASSGDRGIRSYNSPLHF
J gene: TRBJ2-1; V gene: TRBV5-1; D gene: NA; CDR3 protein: CASRGNGNEQFF
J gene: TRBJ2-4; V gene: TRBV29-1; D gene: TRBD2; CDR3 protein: CSAAGGNGIQYF
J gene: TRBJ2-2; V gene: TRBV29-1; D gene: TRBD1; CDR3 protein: CSVDTGTGSGELFF
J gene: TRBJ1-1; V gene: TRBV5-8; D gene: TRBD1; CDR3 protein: CASSPGGFAEAFF
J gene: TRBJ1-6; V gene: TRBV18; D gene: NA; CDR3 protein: CASSPYGPKSSYNSPLHF
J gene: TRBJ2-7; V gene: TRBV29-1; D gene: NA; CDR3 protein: CSVEDPITYEQYF
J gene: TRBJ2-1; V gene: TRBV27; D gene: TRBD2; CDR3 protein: CASSLLKTSDYNEQFF